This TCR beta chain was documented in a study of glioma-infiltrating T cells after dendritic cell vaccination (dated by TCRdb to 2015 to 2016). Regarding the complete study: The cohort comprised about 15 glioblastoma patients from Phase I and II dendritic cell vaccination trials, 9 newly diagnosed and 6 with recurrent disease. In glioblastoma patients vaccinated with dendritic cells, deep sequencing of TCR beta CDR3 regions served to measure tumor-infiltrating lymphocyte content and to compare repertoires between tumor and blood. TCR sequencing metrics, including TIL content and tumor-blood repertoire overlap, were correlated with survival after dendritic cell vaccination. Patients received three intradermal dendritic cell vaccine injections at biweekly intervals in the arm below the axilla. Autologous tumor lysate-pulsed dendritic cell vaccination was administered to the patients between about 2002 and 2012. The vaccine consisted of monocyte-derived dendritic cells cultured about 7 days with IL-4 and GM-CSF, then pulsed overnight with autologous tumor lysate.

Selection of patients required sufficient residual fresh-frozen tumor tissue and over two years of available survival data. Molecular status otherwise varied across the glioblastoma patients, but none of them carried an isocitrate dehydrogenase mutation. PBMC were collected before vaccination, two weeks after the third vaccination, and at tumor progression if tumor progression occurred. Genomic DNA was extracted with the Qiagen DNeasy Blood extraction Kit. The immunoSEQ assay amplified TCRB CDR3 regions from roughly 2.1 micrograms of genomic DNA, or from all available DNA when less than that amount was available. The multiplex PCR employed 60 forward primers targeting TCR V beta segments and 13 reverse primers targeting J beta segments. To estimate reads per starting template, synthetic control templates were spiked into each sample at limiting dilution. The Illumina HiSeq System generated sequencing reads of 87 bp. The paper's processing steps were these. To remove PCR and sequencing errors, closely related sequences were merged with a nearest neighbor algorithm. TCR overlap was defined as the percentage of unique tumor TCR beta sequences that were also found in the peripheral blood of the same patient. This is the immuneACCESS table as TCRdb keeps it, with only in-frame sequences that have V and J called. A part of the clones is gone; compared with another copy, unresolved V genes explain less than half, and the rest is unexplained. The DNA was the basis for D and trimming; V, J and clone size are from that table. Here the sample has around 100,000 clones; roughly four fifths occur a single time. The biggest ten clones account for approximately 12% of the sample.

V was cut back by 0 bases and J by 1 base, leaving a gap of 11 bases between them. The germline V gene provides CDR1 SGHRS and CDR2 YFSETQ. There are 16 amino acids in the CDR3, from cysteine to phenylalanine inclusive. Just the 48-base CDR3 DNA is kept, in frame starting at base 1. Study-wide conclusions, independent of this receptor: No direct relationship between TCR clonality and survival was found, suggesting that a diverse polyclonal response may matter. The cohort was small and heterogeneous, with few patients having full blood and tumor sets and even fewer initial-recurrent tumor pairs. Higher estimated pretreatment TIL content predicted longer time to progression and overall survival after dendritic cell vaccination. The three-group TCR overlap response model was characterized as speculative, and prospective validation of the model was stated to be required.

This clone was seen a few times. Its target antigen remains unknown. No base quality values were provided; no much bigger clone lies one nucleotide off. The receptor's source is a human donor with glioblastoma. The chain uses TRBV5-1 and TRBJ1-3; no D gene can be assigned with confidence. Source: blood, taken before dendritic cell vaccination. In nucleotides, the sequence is TGCGCCAGCAGCTTGGGAGCGGCGGTGTCTGGAAACACCATATATTTT. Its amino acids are CASSLGAAVSGNTIYF.